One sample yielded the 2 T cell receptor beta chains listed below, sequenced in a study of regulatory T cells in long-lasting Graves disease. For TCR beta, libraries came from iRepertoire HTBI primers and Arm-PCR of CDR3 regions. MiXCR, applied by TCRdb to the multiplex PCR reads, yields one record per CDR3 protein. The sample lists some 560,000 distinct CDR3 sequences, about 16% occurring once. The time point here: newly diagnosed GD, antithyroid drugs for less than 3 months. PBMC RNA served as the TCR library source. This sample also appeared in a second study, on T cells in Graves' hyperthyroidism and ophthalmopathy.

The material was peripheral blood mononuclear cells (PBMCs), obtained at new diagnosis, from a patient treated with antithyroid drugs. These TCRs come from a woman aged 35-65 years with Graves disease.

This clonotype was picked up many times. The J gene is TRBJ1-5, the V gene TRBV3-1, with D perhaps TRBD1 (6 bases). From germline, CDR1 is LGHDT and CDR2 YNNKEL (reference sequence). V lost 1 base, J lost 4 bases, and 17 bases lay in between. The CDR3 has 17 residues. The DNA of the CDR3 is TGTGCCAGCAGCCAAGGACTGAAACAGGGAGGAAATCAGCCCCAGCATTTT. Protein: CASSQGLKQGGNQPQHF.

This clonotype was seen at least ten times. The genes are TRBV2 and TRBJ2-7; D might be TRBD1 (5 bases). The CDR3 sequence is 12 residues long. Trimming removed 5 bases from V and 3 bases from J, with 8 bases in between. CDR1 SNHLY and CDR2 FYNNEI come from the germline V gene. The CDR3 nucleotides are TGTGCCAGCAGTTGGACATACTACGAGCAGTACTTC. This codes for CASSWTYYEQYF.